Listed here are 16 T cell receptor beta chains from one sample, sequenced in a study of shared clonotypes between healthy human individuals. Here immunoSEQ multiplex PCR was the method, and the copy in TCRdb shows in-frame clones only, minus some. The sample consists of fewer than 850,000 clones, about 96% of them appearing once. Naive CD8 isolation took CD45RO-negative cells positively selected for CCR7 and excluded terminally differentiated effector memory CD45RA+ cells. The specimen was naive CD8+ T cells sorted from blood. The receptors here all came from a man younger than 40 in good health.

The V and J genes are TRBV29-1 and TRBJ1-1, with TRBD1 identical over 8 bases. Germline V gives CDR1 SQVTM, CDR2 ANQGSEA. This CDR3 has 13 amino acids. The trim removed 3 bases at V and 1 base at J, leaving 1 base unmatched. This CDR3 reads CSVETGENTEAFF. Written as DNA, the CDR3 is TGCAGCGTTGAGACAGGGGAGAACACTGAAGCTTTCTTT.

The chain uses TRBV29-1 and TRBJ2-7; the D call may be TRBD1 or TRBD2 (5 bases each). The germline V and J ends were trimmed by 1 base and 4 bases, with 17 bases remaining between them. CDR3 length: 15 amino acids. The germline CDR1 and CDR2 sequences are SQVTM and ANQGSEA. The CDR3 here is CSVEVAGREIYEQYF. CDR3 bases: TGCAGCGTTGAAGTGGCGGGCAGGGAGATTTACGAGCAGTACTTC.

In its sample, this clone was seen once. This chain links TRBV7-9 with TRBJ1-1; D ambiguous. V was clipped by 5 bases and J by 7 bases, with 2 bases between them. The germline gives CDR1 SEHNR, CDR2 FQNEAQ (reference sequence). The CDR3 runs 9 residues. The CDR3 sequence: CASSLEAFF. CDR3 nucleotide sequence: TGTGCCAGCAGCCTTGAAGCTTTCTTT. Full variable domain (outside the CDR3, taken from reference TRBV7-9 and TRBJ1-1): DTGVSQNPRHKITKRGQNVTFRCDPISEHNRLYWYRQTLGQGPEFLTYFQNEAQLEKSRLLSDRFSAERPKGSFSTLEIQRTEQGDSAMYLCASSLEAFFGQGTRLTVV.

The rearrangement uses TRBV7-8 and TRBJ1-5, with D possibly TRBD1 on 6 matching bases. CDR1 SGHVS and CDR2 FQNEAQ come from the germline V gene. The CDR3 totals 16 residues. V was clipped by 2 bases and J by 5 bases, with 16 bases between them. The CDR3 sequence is CASSLRVEAGDQPQHF. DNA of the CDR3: TGTGCCAGCAGCTTAAGGGTAGAGGCAGGGGATCAGCCCCAGCATTTT.

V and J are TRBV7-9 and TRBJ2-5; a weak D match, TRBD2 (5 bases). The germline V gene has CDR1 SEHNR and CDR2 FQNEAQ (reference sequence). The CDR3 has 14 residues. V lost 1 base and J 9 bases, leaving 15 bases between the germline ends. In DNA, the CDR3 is TGTGCCAGCAGCTTAGTTGGCCGGGAATGGGCCCAGTACTTC. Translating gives CASSLVGREWAQYF.

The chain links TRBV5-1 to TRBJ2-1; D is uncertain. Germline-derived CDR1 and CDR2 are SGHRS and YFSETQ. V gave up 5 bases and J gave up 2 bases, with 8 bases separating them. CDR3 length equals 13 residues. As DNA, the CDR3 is TGCGCCAGCAGAGGGCCTCCCTACAATGAGCAGTTCTTC. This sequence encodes CASRGPPYNEQFF.

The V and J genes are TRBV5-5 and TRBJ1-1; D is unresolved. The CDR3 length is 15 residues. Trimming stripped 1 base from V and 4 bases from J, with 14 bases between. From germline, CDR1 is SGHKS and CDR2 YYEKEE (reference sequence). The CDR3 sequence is CASSLFGSGVTEAFF. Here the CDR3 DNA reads TGTGCCAGCAGCTTGTTCGGGAGTGGGGTCACTGAAGCTTTCTTT.

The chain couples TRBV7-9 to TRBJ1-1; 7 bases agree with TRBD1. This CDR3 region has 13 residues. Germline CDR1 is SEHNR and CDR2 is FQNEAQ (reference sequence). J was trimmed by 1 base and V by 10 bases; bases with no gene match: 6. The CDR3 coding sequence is TGTGCCAATCGGGACAGTGAGAACACTGAAGCTTTCTTT. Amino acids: CANRDSENTEAFF.

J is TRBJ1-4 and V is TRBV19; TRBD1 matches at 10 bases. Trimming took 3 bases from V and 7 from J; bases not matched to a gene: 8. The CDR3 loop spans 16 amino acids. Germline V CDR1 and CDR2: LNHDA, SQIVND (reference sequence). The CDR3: CASSMGGQGVIEKLFF. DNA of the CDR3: TGTGCCAGTAGTATGGGCGGACAGGGGGTAATTGAAAAACTGTTTTTT.

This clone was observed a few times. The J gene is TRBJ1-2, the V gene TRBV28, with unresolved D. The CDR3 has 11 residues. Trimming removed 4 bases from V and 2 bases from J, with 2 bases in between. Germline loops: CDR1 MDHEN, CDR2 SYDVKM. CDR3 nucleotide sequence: TGTGCCAGCAGTTACAACTATGGCTACACCTTC. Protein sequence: CASSYNYGYTF.

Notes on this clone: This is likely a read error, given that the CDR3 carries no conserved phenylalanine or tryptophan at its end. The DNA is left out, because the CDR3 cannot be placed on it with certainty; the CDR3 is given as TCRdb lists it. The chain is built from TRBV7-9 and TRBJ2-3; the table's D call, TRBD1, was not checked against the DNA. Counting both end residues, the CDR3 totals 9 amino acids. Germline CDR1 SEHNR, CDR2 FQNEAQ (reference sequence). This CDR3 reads CASRPTLYS.

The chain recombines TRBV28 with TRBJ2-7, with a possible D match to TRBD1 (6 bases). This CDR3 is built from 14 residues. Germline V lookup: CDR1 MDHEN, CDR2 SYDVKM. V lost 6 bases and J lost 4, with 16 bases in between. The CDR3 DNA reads TGTGCCAGCAGCTCCCCTACAGGGAGATACGAGCAGTACTTC. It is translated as CASSSPTGRYEQYF.

CDR3: CASSLSVSGSGSYEQYF. As DNA, the CDR3 is TGTGCCAGCAGTTTATCTGTATCCGGGAGCGGGTCCTACGAGCAGTACTTC. The rearrangement links TRBV28 to TRBJ2-7; TRBD2 might be the D (6 bases). V lost 1 base, J lost 1 base, and 17 bases lay in between. Germline V gene data show CDR1 as MDHEN and CDR2 as SYDVKM. The CDR3 is 17 amino acids.

The CDR3 nucleotides read TGTGCCAGCAGCCATCGGGTGGGGCAAACGAACATTCGATCTATTTCCTACGAGCAGTACTTC. Its protein product is CASSHRVGQTNIRSISYEQYF. The V gene is TRBV14, the J gene TRBJ2-7, with a tentative D call TRBD1 (5 bases). Trimming removed 3 bases at V and 1 base at J, with 31 bases between. Germline CDR1 is SGHDN and CDR2 is FVKESK. The CDR3 totals 21 residues. Full variable domain (missing parts from reference TRBV14 and TRBJ2-7): EAGVTQFPSHSVIEKGQTVTLRCDPISGHDNLYWYRRVMGKEIKFLLHFVKESKQDESGMPNNRFLAERTGGTYSTLKVQPAELEDSGVYFCASSHRVGQTNIRSISYEQYFGPGTRLTVT.

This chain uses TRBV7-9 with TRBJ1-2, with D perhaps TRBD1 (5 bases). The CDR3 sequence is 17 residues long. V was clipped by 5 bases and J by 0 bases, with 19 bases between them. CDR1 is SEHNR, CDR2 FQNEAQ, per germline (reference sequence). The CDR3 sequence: CASSQPIGTEANYGYTF. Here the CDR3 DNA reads TGTGCCAGCAGCCAACCGATCGGGACGGAAGCTAACTATGGCTACACCTTC.

CDR3 region: CASREGVGNQPQHF. The DNA for the CDR3 is TGTGCCAGTAGGGAGGGTGTTGGCAATCAGCCCCAGCATTTT. This chain connects TRBV19 to TRBJ1-5; the D is unclear. V was pared by 6 bases and J by 2 bases, with 11 bases between. CDR3 size: 14 residues. Germline V gene data show CDR1 as LNHDA and CDR2 as SQIVND (reference sequence).